This TCR beta chain was found in a study of cytomegalovirus exposure and HLA in healthy donors. Study results and caveats: 150 or so TCR beta chains were listed as cytomegalovirus-associated. Among donors in an Asian-associated ancestry cluster, a later analysis reportedly found fewer N-insertions than the roughly 700-donor mean. The classifier was said to identify cytomegalovirus status with high specificity and sensitivity. Highest at DRB1 and lowest at HLA-C, TCR association rates differed among HLA loci in a later analysis.

The PCR used 60 Vbeta and 13 Jbeta primers. Produced via immunoSEQ multiplex PCR; TCRdb's table is partial and in-frame only. The repertoire holds around 140,000 clones, with 65% to 80% as singletons. In germline, CDR1 is GTSNPN, CDR2 SVGIG (reference sequence). V dropped 5 bases and J dropped 3; count of bases not matched to a gene: 8. This CDR3 region has 16 residues. Comment on this clone: Its antigen is still unknown.

The sequence came from a woman in her late teens or twenties in good health and CMV-seronegative. Sequencing used PBMCs. The genes are TRBV30 and TRBJ2-2; 11 nucleotides align to TRBD2. The CDR3 here is CAWGGLAEVHTGELFF. CDR3 nucleotide sequence: TGTGCCTGGGGGGGACTAGCGGAAGTACACACCGGGGAGCTGTTTTTT.